This entry lists 7 T cell receptor beta chains sequenced from one sample in a study of spatial heterogeneity in lung cancer. Findings of the study overall: Higher tumor mutation counts went along with higher counts of expanded intratumoral alpha and beta TCRs.

These TCRs are of unknown antigen specificity. Time point noted: sample taken at primary tumor resection. TCRdb analysed the 5' RACE reads with MiXCR anew, one entry per CDR3 protein. The table records about 8,100 distinct CDR3 sequences, about 12% of them present only once. The sequencing here drew on lung tumor tissue, taken at surgery. These receptors were collected from a male donor with early-stage non-small cell lung cancer.

This clonotype was recorded at least ten times. In a library made to pick up alpha chains, this beta chain is a stray read with a size that means little. This chain joins TRBV20-1 and TRBJ2-3; maybe TRBD2 (6 bases). V was pared by 4 bases and J by 6 bases, with 14 bases between. The CDR3 spans 13 residues. Germline assignment: CDR1 DFQATT and CDR2 SNEGSKA (reference sequence). CDR3: CSAMRDSGDTQYF. The CDR3 region has the DNA TGCAGTGCTATGCGGGACTCTGGGGATACGCAGTATTTT.

This clonotype was counted many times. Found in a library prepared for alpha chains, this beta chain is an off-target read, and its abundance has little meaning. The CDR3: CSADGTSGGLAKNIQYF. The CDR3, as DNA: TGCAGTGCTGATGGGACTAGCGGGGGACTAGCCAAAAACATTCAGTACTTC. The chain joins TRBV20-1 to TRBJ2-4, with 14 bases matching TRBD2. Germline trimming cut 5 bases from V and 0 bases from J; bases unmatched to any gene: 6. The CDR3 has 17 amino acids. In germline, CDR1 is DFQATT, CDR2 SNEGSKA (reference sequence).

This clonotype was seen ten or more times. Since it is a stray read in a library aimed at alpha chains, this beta chain has a size that is not meaningful. The chain recombines TRBV6-2 or TRBV6-3 with TRBJ2-7; 7 bases map to TRBD2. This CDR3 comprises 15 residues. Germline assignment: CDR1 MNHEY and CDR2 SVGEGT. V trimming: 6 bases; J trimming: 2 bases; junction bases outside the gene matches: 10. CDR3 nucleotides: TGTGCCAGCAGCCGTATTACTAGCGACGCCTACGAGCAGTACTTC. Amino acids: CASSRITSDAYEQYF.

This clonotype is medium-sized in the sample. Since the library was made to target alpha chains, this beta chain is a stray read and its abundance is not meaningful. The rearrangement uses TRBV20-1 and TRBJ2-1, with TRBD2 matching 7 bases. In germline, CDR1 is DFQATT, CDR2 SNEGSKA (reference sequence). With 0 bases clipped from V and 6 bases from J, the junction kept 14 bases outside the gene matches. The CDR3 sequence is 17 residues long. The CDR3 DNA reads TGCAGTGCTAGAGATCATGGCGGGAGAAATGTGGCCAATGAGCAGTTCTTC. This codes for CSARDHGGRNVANEQFF.

This clonotype has at least ten counts. With the library built for alpha chains, this beta chain is off target and its frequency is not meaningful. The rearrangement uses TRBV18 and TRBJ1-2; D perhaps matches TRBD1 (5 bases). The germline V and J ends were trimmed by 3 bases and 8 bases, with 10 bases remaining between them. This CDR3 has 12 residues. CDR1 and CDR2 (germline): KGHSH, LQKENI. The chain's CDR3 is CASSPGLGGYTF. The DNA of the CDR3 is TGTGCCAGCTCACCGGGACTAGGCGGCTACACCTTC.

There are a few counts of this clonotype. This beta chain is an unintended read in a library built for alpha chains; its size means little. J is TRBJ1-4 and V is TRBV5-6; 9 nucleotides line up with TRBD1. Trimming cost V 4 bases and J 8 bases; bases outside gene matches: 6. From germline, CDR1 is SGHDT and CDR2 YYEEEE. The length of the CDR3 is 14 residues. The CDR3 DNA sequence: TGTGCCAGCAGCAGGGACAGGGTGGTAGAAAAACTGTTTTTT. Protein: CASSRDRVVEKLFF.

This clonotype was counted at least ten times. With the library built for alpha chains, this beta chain is off target and its frequency is not meaningful. This chain connects TRBV3-1 to TRBJ2-2, with D unresolved. The germline V gene encodes CDR1 LGHDT and CDR2 YNNKEL (reference sequence). The V and J ends lost 8 bases and 0 bases respectively, with 10 bases between them. The CDR3 runs to 14 residues. The CDR3 region has the DNA TGTGCCAGCGGGGTAACAGCGAACACCGGGGAGCTGTTTTTT. Its translation: CASGVTANTGELFF.